Below, 30 T cell receptor beta chains from the same sample are listed, as sequenced in a study of blood T cell repertoires in COVID-19. The repertoire was sequenced with immunoSEQ multiplex PCR; TCRdb's copy has only in-frame clones and lacks some. The sample has 140,000 or so clones; 65% to 85% are singletons. Sequenced sample: peripheral blood. The source of these receptors is a woman aged 55 to 70 with acute or convalescent COVID-19.

Only a few counts were recorded for this clone. The rearrangement joins TRBV15 to TRBJ2-5; D is perhaps TRBD2 (5 bases). From germline, CDR1 is LNHNV and CDR2 YYDKDF (reference sequence). The CDR3 covers 14 residues. V lost 0 bases, J lost 2 bases, and 7 bases lay in between. The CDR3 DNA follows: TGTGCCACCAGCAGAGATGGAGGTCAAGAGACCCAGTACTTC. The encoded protein is CATSRDGGQETQYF.

In its sample, this clone was seen a few times. The chain combines TRBV29-1 with TRBJ1-2; the D is unclear. From germline, CDR1 is SQVTM and CDR2 ANQGSEA. Deletions cut 4 bases from V and 4 bases from J, with 16 bases between. CDR3 length equals 14 residues. DNA of the CDR3: TGCAGCGTTGCGGTATCAGGTGAACTCTATGGCTACACCTTC. It specifies CSVAVSGELYGYTF. The full variable domain, in which reference TRBV29-1 and TRBJ1-2 provide the parts outside the CDR3, is SAVISQKPSRDICQRGTSLTIQCQVDSQVTMMFWYRQQPGQSLTLIATANQGSEATYESGFVIDKFPISRPNLTFSTLTVSNMSPEDSSIYLCSVAVSGELYGYTFGSGTRLTVV.

The J gene is TRBJ1-2, the V gene TRBV6-5; tentatively, D is TRBD1 (6 bases). CDR1 MNHEY and CDR2 SVGAGI come from the germline V gene. The ends were cut back, 7 bases at V and 8 bases at J, with 14 bases in the middle. The CDR3 has 12 amino acids. For the CDR3, the DNA is TGTGCCAGCAAACCAGGGGTTGAGGGCTACACCTTC. Residues: CASKPGVEGYTF.

V is TRBV5-1 and J is TRBJ2-1, with TRBD2 identical over 7 bases. V lost 4 bases and J lost 3; bases outside the gene matches: 10. CDR1 is SGHRS and CDR2 is YFSETQ in the germline V gene. The CDR3 contains 16 residues. Written as DNA, the CDR3 is TGCGCCAGCAGCAGCGGGAACTCCTTTTACTACAATGAGCAGTTCTTC. It encodes CASSSGNSFYYNEQFF.

This clone was detected once. This sequence joins TRBV2 and TRBJ2-1; TRBD2 matches at 7 bases. This CDR3 region has 15 residues. CDR1 is SNHLY, CDR2 FYNNEI, per germline. The trim removed 6 bases at V and 0 bases at J, leaving 5 bases unmatched. Here the CDR3 DNA reads TGTGCCAGCAGGAGGGGCGGGAGCTCCTACAATGAGCAGTTCTTC. This translates into CASRRGGSSYNEQFF.

The rearrangement links TRBV7-9 to TRBJ2-3, with no clear D. This CDR3 comprises 14 residues. Looked up from germline, CDR1 is SEHNR and CDR2 is FQNEAQ (reference sequence). V shed 6 bases and J shed 2 bases, with 12 bases lying between them. The CDR3 DNA is TGTGCCAGCAGTCCCCTATTCTCCACAGATACGCAGTATTTT. It yields the protein CASSPLFSTDTQYF.

The chain has TRBV2 and TRBJ1-1; D is undetermined. V was trimmed by 1 base and J by 2 bases, leaving 8 bases between them. This CDR3 region has 14 residues. Germline CDR1 reads SNHLY; CDR2 reads FYNNEI. CDR3: CASSEGNRNTEAFF. The DNA for the CDR3 is TGTGCCAGCAGTGAAGGGAACAGAAACACTGAAGCTTTCTTT.

V usage is TRBV19 and J usage is TRBJ2-5, with a weak D call TRBD1 (6 bases). The length of the CDR3 is 11 residues. Trimming cost V 10 bases and J 7 bases, with 13 bases left between them. Germline V gene lookup returns CDR1 LNHDA and CDR2 SQIVND (reference sequence). The CDR3 DNA reads as TGTGCCACCAGGGGCCCTGGGACCCAGTACTTC. Amino acid sequence: CATRGPGTQYF.

The genes are TRBV28 and TRBJ1-4; D is ambiguous. The germline V gene has CDR1 MDHEN and CDR2 SYDVKM. This CDR3 spans 14 amino acids. The V end was cut by 10 bases, the J end by 2 bases, with 14 bases between. The CDR3 DNA reads TGTGCCACCACCATAGATCTTACTAATGAAAAACTGTTTTTT. Translating it yields CATTIDLTNEKLFF.

This chain links TRBV5-1 with TRBJ2-1; D not certain. Trimming took off 4 bases at V and 0 bases at J, with 14 bases between the two ends. The CDR3 extends over 16 amino acids. Germline V gene data show CDR1 as SGHRS and CDR2 as YFSETQ. DNA of the CDR3: TGCGCCAGCAGCGAGTCGACTTCGTCCTCCTACAATGAGCAGTTCTTC. Amino acid sequence: CASSESTSSSYNEQFF.

The chain recombines TRBV9 with TRBJ2-5, with 8 bases identical to TRBD1. The CDR3 consists of 16 residues. Per germline, CDR1 SGDLS and CDR2 YYNGEE. V lost 0 bases and J lost 2; bases outside the gene matches: 6. The CDR3 DNA reads TGTGCCAGCAGCGTAGCCCCACAGGGGGTGCAAGAGACCCAGTACTTC. Protein sequence: CASSVAPQGVQETQYF.

The gene calls are TRBV27 and TRBJ2-6, with 9 bases matching TRBD1. Germline CDR1 MNHEY, CDR2 SMNVEV (reference sequence). This CDR3 has 18 amino acids. V was pared by 6 bases and J by 0 bases, with 9 bases of the junction left unmatched. The CDR3 DNA follows: TGTGCCAGCAGGATATATGGACAGGGGACCTCTGGGGCCAACGTCCTGACTTTC. The encoded protein is CASRIYGQGTSGANVLTF.

This clone has just one count. The rearrangement joins TRBV28 to TRBJ2-1; D is unresolved. The V end lost 4 bases, the J end lost 8 bases, and 6 bases lay between the germline ends. Germline assignment: CDR1 MDHEN and CDR2 SYDVKM. The CDR3 consists of 11 residues. The chain's CDR3 is CASSSVYEQFF. In nucleotides, the CDR3 is TGTGCCAGCAGTTCTGTGTATGAGCAGTTCTTC.

V and J are TRBV9 and TRBJ2-1; possible D gene TRBD2, 6 bases. Looked up from germline, CDR1 is SGDLS and CDR2 is YYNGEE. V was trimmed by 0 bases and J by 6 bases, leaving 16 bases between them. This CDR3 has 16 residues. CDR3 region: CASSVAFGRPVNEQFF. The CDR3 DNA follows: TGTGCCAGCAGCGTAGCCTTCGGGAGACCAGTCAATGAGCAGTTCTTC.

The gene calls are TRBV27 and TRBJ2-1; unclear D gene. The CDR3 has 17 amino acids. V was clipped by 5 bases and J by 0 bases, with 17 bases between them. Germline V gene data show CDR1 as MNHEY and CDR2 as SMNVEV (reference sequence). In nucleotides, the CDR3 is TGTGCCAGCAGTGCCATCCCCACGATGAGCTCCTACAATGAGCAGTTCTTC. Translation: CASSAIPTMSSYNEQFF.

The V gene is TRBV29-1, the J gene TRBJ2-1; 9 bases agree with TRBD1. Germline V gene lookup returns CDR1 SQVTM and CDR2 ANQGSEA. The V gene end was trimmed by 7 bases and the J gene end by 14 bases; junction bases not matched to a gene: 12. There are 12 residues in the CDR3. The CDR3 is CSAFADRGWKFF. The CDR3 coding sequence is TGCAGCGCCTTCGCGGACAGGGGATGGAAGTTCTTC.

The chain joins TRBV7-2 to TRBJ2-3, with 10 bases lining up with TRBD2. Looked up from germline, CDR1 is SGHTA and CDR2 is FQGNSA. This CDR3 is built from 15 residues. V lost 4 bases to trimming and J lost 12 bases; unmatched junction nucleotides: 13. CDR3 region: CASSSSGTSVNPQYF. As DNA, the CDR3 is TGTGCCAGCAGCTCCTCAGGGACTAGCGTCAATCCCCAGTATTTT.

A few counts support this clone. The genes are TRBV11-2 and TRBJ2-7, with 14 bases that match TRBD2. V was clipped by 4 bases and J by 3 bases; unmatched bases: 14. The CDR3 is 19 residues long. The V gene's germline CDR1 is SGHAT and CDR2 FQNNGV. CDR3 amino acids: CASSSGTSGSKGQVYEQYF. CDR3 in DNA: TGTGCCAGCAGCTCCGGGACTAGCGGGAGTAAAGGTCAAGTCTACGAGCAGTACTTC. Full variable domain (missing parts from reference TRBV11-2 and TRBJ2-7): EAGVAQSPRYKIIEKRQSVAFWCNPISGHATLYWYQQILGQGPKLLIQFQNNGVVDDSQLPKDRFSAERLKGVDSTLKIQPAKLEDSAVYLCASSSGTSGSKGQVYEQYFGPGTRLTVT.

The rearrangement uses TRBV9 and TRBJ1-6; D gene uncertain. Deletions cut 2 bases from V and 7 bases from J, with 10 bases between. Germline values: CDR1 SGDLS, CDR2 YYNGEE. The CDR3 spans 14 residues. The DNA of the CDR3 is TGTGCCAGCAGCGTGTCAGGCGTAAATTCACCCCTCCACTTT. Its translation: CASSVSGVNSPLHF.

This chain connects TRBV5-1 to TRBJ1-3; D gene ambiguous. Germline V CDR1 and CDR2: SGHRS, YFSETQ. This CDR3 contains 17 residues. Deletions cut 4 bases from V and 0 bases from J, with 17 bases between. CDR3 amino acids: CASSPFPGGLSGNTIYF. The CDR3 bases are TGCGCCAGCAGCCCCTTCCCCGGTGGGCTCTCTGGAAACACCATATATTTT.

Turning to this clone: Likely a read error: the CDR3 ends without its conserved phenylalanine or tryptophan. The chain links TRBV5-3 to TRBJ2-3, with a possible D match to TRBD2 (5 bases). TRBV5-3 is annotated as an ORF whose role is uncertain. The V and J ends lost 0 bases and 6 bases respectively, with 11 bases between them. This CDR3 contains 14 residues. The CDR3 DNA sequence: TGTGCCAGAAGCTTGGCTAGCTCCCTGGATACGCAGTATTCT. Translated: CARSLASSLDTQYS.

J is TRBJ2-7 and V is TRBV4-1; 7 bases match TRBD2. With V trimmed by 1 base and J by 4 bases, 4 bases remained unmatched. Germline V gene sequence: CDR1 MGHRA, CDR2 YSYEKL. This CDR3 is built from 14 residues. The CDR3 loop is CASSQGEGRYEQYF. Written as DNA, the CDR3 is TGCGCCAGCAGCCAAGGGGAGGGGAGGTACGAGCAGTACTTC.

The CDR3 region is CASNTGTEHSPLHF. DNA of the CDR3: TGTGCCAGTAATACCGGGACAGAGCATTCACCCCTCCACTTT. The chain couples TRBV19 to TRBJ1-6; 7 bases match TRBD1. The CDR3 has 14 residues. Germline CDR1 LNHDA, CDR2 SQIVND (reference sequence). Trimming took 7 bases from V and 8 from J; bases not matched to a gene: 8.

The chain recombines TRBV5-4 with TRBJ2-7, with 8 bases identical to TRBD2. V lost 1 base, J lost 3 bases, and 9 bases stayed unmatched. This CDR3 contains 16 residues. Germline V CDR1 and CDR2: SGHNT, YYREEE (reference sequence). CDR3 DNA sequence: TGTGCCAGCAGCTTGTTTAGCGGGGCTTCATACTACGAGCAGTACTTC. Its protein is CASSLFSGASYYEQYF.

The chain recombines TRBV3-1 (or the pseudogene TRBV3-2) with TRBJ2-1; the D is unclear. The V end lost 5 bases, the J end lost 6 bases, and 5 bases lay between the germline ends. The CDR3 spans 11 residues. Germline CDR1 and CDR2: LGHDT and YNNKEL (reference sequence). The CDR3 nucleotides read TGTGCCAGCAGCGCCGGCAATGAGCAGTTCTTC. It yields the protein CASSAGNEQFF.

The J gene is TRBJ2-1, the V gene TRBV24-1; 9 nucleotides agree with TRBD1. Germline V gene lookup returns CDR1 KGHDR and CDR2 SFDVKD. V lost 2 bases and J lost 7; bases outside the gene matches: 8. The CDR3 is 16 amino acids. The CDR3: CATSDSYRGPWNEQFF. CDR3 in DNA: TGTGCCACCAGTGATTCGTACAGGGGGCCTTGGAATGAGCAGTTCTTC.

The V call is TRBV30, the J call TRBJ1-1; a possible D gene is TRBD1 (5 bases). The germline gives CDR1 GTSNPN, CDR2 SVGIG (reference sequence). The CDR3 covers 15 residues. V dropped 4 bases and J dropped 1 base, with 16 bases sitting between them. As DNA, the CDR3 is TGTGCCTGGAAGACGAAGAAGGGGCGGAACACTGAAGCTTTCTTT. This gives the protein CAWKTKKGRNTEAFF. The whole variable domain, filled in from reference TRBV30 and TRBJ1-1, reads SQTIHQWPATLVQPVGSPLSLECTVEGTSNPNLYWYRQAAGRGLQLLFYSVGIGQISSEVPQNLSASRPQDRQFILSSKKLLLSDSGFYLCAWKTKKGRNTEAFFGQGTRLTVV.

The chain uses TRBV7-8 and TRBJ1-2; D possibly corresponds to TRBD1 (6 bases). The CDR3 sequence is 15 residues long. CDR1 is SGHVS, CDR2 FQNEAQ, per germline. Trimming pared 5 bases from V and 1 base from J, leaving 14 bases between. CDR3 amino acids: CASSTRSGVNYGYTF. For the CDR3, the DNA is TGTGCCAGCAGCACTCGCTCAGGGGTTAACTATGGCTACACCTTC.

This clone was seen once. The rearrangement links TRBV5-1 to TRBJ1-1, with 7 positions matching TRBD1. The junction had 0 bases not matched to a gene; V was cut back by 3 bases and J by 1 base. This CDR3 is built from 13 residues. Germline lookup yields CDR1 SGHRS and CDR2 YFSETQ. The CDR3 DNA is TGCGCCAGCAGCTGGGACAGGAACACTGAAGCTTTCTTT. Translation: CASSWDRNTEAFF.

On this clone itself: Other DNA sequences of this sample code for an identical CDR3. V gene TRBV5-1 combines with J gene TRBJ1-5, with 8 bases aligning to TRBD1. This CDR3 comprises 14 residues. Germline CDR1 reads SGHRS; CDR2 reads YFSETQ. V gave up 2 bases and J gave up 7 bases; unmatched junction bases: 5. CDR3 nucleotides: TGCGCCAGCAGCTTAGGACAGGGTGGGCAGCCCCAGCATTTT. Protein product: CASSLGQGGQPQHF.